This T cell receptor beta chain was recorded in a study of blood T cell repertoires in COVID-19. The assay was immunoSEQ multiplex PCR, and TCRdb's table has in-frame clones only and misses some. Of under 200,000 clones in the sample, approximately 89% were seen once. The CDR3 runs to 15 residues. With 1 base removed from V and 0 bases from J, the gap between germline ends came to 8 bases. The germline CDR1 and CDR2 sequences are SGHRS and YFSETQ. The chain is built from TRBV5-1 and TRBJ1-5; D may be TRBD1 (5 bases). Material: PBMCs or T cells enriched from blood (not recorded which). This TCR was sampled from a woman aged 18-29 years who had recovered from COVID-19. This CDR3 reads CASSLTGTSNQPQHF. The CDR3 DNA sequence: TGCGCCAGCAGCTTGACAGGTACTAGCAATCAGCCCCAGCATTTT.